This T cell receptor (beta chain) is from a study of spatial heterogeneity in lung cancer. Study as a whole: Available PBMC from follow-up, collected a median of about 26 months after resection, underwent sequencing. Broader study findings: TCRs found ubiquitously expanded in tumor appeared in blood more at resection than at follow-up.

This CDR3 region has 13 residues. Germline CDR1 reads SQVTM; CDR2 reads ANQGSEA. Trimming at V came to 7 bases and at J to 0 bases, leaving 5 bases not matched to a gene. The study tagged each TCR cDNA molecule with a unique molecular identifier. One entry per CDR3 protein results from TCRdb running MiXCR on the 5' RACE reads. Among under 150,000 distinct CDR3 sequences listed, 11% were seen once. Stated time point: blood at routine non-recurrence follow-up after resection. A word on this clonotype: What it binds is unknown.

V usage is TRBV29-1 and J usage is TRBJ2-7; 8 nucleotides match TRBD1. The specimen was PBMCs, collected at follow-up. The TCR comes from a female donor with early-stage non-small cell lung cancer. The CDR3 spells CSGRDRNSYEQYF. CDR3 DNA sequence: TGCAGCGGCCGGGACAGGAACTCCTACGAGCAGTACTTC.